A selection of T cell receptor beta chains follows, all from one sample in a study of cytomegalovirus exposure and HLA in healthy donors. Method: immunoSEQ multiplex PCR; TCRdb's copy keeps in-frame clones and lacks some. The repertoire table contains 200,000 to 250,000 clones. Sequencing used PBMCs. The receptors come from a woman aged 25-40 years in good health and CMV-seropositive. Each CDR3 is given with its conserved first and last residue. D genes are given only for firm matches.

CDR3 DNA	CDR3 protein	V gene	J gene	D gene
TGTGCCAGCAGGTCACTAGCGAGTAGATACAATGAGCAGTTCTTC	CASRSLASRYNEQFF	TRBV6-6	TRBJ2-1	TRBD2
TGCGCCAGCAGCTTGGATGGACAGGGGGCAGGTGAGCAGTTCTTC	CASSLDGQGAGEQFF	TRBV5-1	TRBJ2-1	TRBD1
TGTGCCAGCAGCTTAGATCCAGGGGGCGATTACGAGCAGTACTTC	CASSLDPGGDYEQYF	TRBV11-3	TRBJ2-7	TRBD1
TGTGCCAGTCACGAGCGATACGGGGAGCTGTTTTTT	CASHERYGELFF	TRBV19	TRBJ2-2	-
TGTGCCAGCAGTTCCGACTCACCTGGTCAGTTCTTC	CASSSDSPGQFF	TRBV28	TRBJ2-1	-
TGTGCCAGCAGCCGTAGCCAGGGTAGGGCCGGGGAGCTGTTTTTT	CASSRSQGRAGELFF	TRBV5-4	TRBJ2-2	-
TGTGCCAGCAGTATGGGGCTAACGACCTTC	CASSMGLTTF	TRBV2	TRBJ1-2	-
TGTGCCAGCAGGAACCTACTACACGCCGGGGAGCTGTTTTTT	CASRNLLHAGELFF	TRBV28	TRBJ2-2	-
TGTGCCAGCAGCTTACCCCACTCGGTGCGAAATTCACCCCTCCACTTT	CASSLPHSVRNSPLHF	TRBV11-3	TRBJ1-6	-
TGTGCCAGTGCTGGGACAGGGGGATTCAGCAATCAGCCCCAGCATTTT	CASAGTGGFSNQPQHF	TRBV19	TRBJ1-5	TRBD1
TGTGCCAGCAGTGAACAGCGGGGGGGGACAGATACGCAGTATTTT	CASSEQRGGTDTQYF	TRBV2	TRBJ2-3	TRBD2
TGTGCCAGCTCGGGAGGCGCGAACACCGGGGAGCTGTTTTTT	CASSGGANTGELFF	TRBV6-5	TRBJ2-2	TRBD2
TGTGCCAGCTCACCAGAGTCTGGAAACACCATATATTTT	CASSPESGNTIYF	TRBV18	TRBJ1-3	-
TGTGCCAGCAGTCCTATCGTCGGGGTTTATGAGCAGTTCTTC	CASSPIVGVYEQFF	TRBV7-2	TRBJ2-1	-
TGTGCCGGCACACGAACAGGGGCCAACGTCCTGACTTTC	CAGTRTGANVLTF	TRBV2	TRBJ2-6	-
TGCGCCAGCAGTGCGACAGGGGGCGTGGAGACCCAGTACTTC	CASSATGGVETQYF	TRBV10-1	TRBJ2-5	TRBD1
TGTGCCAGCAGCTTGAAGATAGCGGAACCCTACGAGCAGTACTTC	CASSLKIAEPYEQYF	TRBV11-2	TRBJ2-7	-
TGTGCCAGCTCAGGAAGAAGGGGGCTGGGCGGCTACACCTTC	CASSGRRGLGGYTF	TRBV18	TRBJ1-2	TRBD1
TGTGCCAGCAGCTTAACCGGACAGATTCTTTCTTCCTACGAGCAGTACTTC	CASSLTGQILSSYEQYF	TRBV7-9	TRBJ2-7	-
TGTGCCAGCTCCCCTCCAGGGGACGGCACAGATACGCAGTATTTT	CASSPPGDGTDTQYF	TRBV25-1	TRBJ2-3	-
TGTGCCAGCAGCTTATTCAGGGATGTGAACACTGAAGCTTTCTTT	CASSLFRDVNTEAFF	TRBV7-8	TRBJ1-1	-
TGTGCCGCTGGGGGACTCTCCATCCCCGGGAATGCCTATGGCTACACCTTC	CAAGGLSIPGNAYGYTF	TRBV5-8	TRBJ1-2	-
TGTGCCATCAGCTACCCCCCCCGCTCACTTGATTCACCCCTCCACTTT	CAISYPPRSLDSPLHF	TRBV10-3	TRBJ1-6	-
TGTGCCACCAGCAAGGACAGGGGCAATCAGCCCCAGCATTTT	CATSKDRGNQPQHF	TRBV15	TRBJ1-5	TRBD1
TGCGCCAGCAGCTTGGCCCTGCGTCTAGCGGGACCCCGGGATACGCAGTATTTT	CASSLALRLAGPRDTQYF	TRBV5-1	TRBJ2-3	TRBD2
TGTGCCTGGAGTGTATTCGGGGACAGGGTCTTCGAAAAACTGTTTTTT	CAWSVFGDRVFEKLFF	TRBV30	TRBJ1-4	TRBD1
TGTGCCAGCAGTTACTCGGTGGGAGGAAATTCAGATACGCAGTATTTT	CASSYSVGGNSDTQYF	TRBV6-6	TRBJ2-3	-
TGTGCCAGCAGCTTAACCTGGACTATCAATGAGCAGTTCTTC	CASSLTWTINEQFF	TRBV2	TRBJ2-1	-
TGTGCCAGCAGCGTAGAGGGAGGCGTCTACAATGAGCAGTTCTTC	CASSVEGGVYNEQFF	TRBV9	TRBJ2-1	-
TGCAGCGTTGAACAGGGGGATCCTTATGGCTACACCTTC	CSVEQGDPYGYTF	TRBV29-1	TRBJ1-2	TRBD1
TGTGCCAGCAGTTTGGGGCAGGGGGCTATATCCGGGGAGCTGTTTTTT	CASSLGQGAISGELFF	TRBV28	TRBJ2-2	TRBD1
TGTGCCAGTAGTATAGCCGTAATCAACACTGAAGCTTTCTTT	CASSIAVINTEAFF	TRBV19	TRBJ1-1	-
TGTGCCAGTAGTATAGCCGGCGGTAATTCACCCCTCCACTTT	CASSIAGGNSPLHF	TRBV19	TRBJ1-6	-
TGTGCCAGCAGCCCCACGGGGGTCCCCCGGGAGACCCAGTACTTC	CASSPTGVPRETQYF	TRBV5-4	TRBJ2-5	-
TGTGTTTGGAGAGACAGCGCCATCACAGATACGCAGTATTTT	CVWRDSAITDTQYF	TRBV2	TRBJ2-3	-
TGTGCCAGCAGCAAATTAGCGGGTAGCACAGATACGCAGTATTTT	CASSKLAGSTDTQYF	TRBV7-6	TRBJ2-3	TRBD2
TGCAGCGGAGGTAGGGAGAGCGAGCAGTACTTC	CSGGRESEQYF	TRBV29-1	TRBJ2-7	-
TGTGCCAGCAGTGAAGGAAGGGAGGAGGACGAGCAGTACTTC	CASSEGREEDEQYF	TRBV6-1	TRBJ2-7	-
TGCGCCAGCAGCTCCTTAGCGGGGGGGGCGGAGACCCAGTACTTC	CASSSLAGGAETQYF	TRBV5-1	TRBJ2-5	TRBD2
TGTGCCAGCAAGGACAGGGCACACACAGATACGCAGTATTTT	CASKDRAHTDTQYF	TRBV5-5	TRBJ2-3	TRBD1
TGTGCCAGCAGTGAAGCTTGGGCAGGGGAACAGCCCCAGCATTTT	CASSEAWAGEQPQHF	TRBV2	TRBJ1-5	-
TGTGCCAGCAGTTTTTGGAGCTATGGCTACACCTTC	CASSFWSYGYTF	TRBV6-1	TRBJ1-2	-
TGTGCCAGCAGTGAATCCCAGTGGACTTATAGCAATCAGCCCCAGCATTTT	CASSESQWTYSNQPQHF	TRBV6-1	TRBJ1-5	-
TGCGCCAGCAGCCAAGGACTAGCGGGAGCCACCTACGAGCAGTACTTC	CASSQGLAGATYEQYF	TRBV4-3	TRBJ2-7	TRBD2
TGTGCCAGCAGCGCTGCAGGGGACGAGCAGTACTTC	CASSAAGDEQYF	TRBV5-4	TRBJ2-7	-
TGCGCCAGCAGCCAAGAAATGGCGGGGGACATTCAGTACTTC	CASSQEMAGDIQYF	TRBV4-1	TRBJ2-4	TRBD2
TGTGCCAGCAGTGGCGGGGCCACAGATACGCAGTATTTT	CASSGGATDTQYF	TRBV28	TRBJ2-3	-
TGTGCCAGCAGCAAATCGACAGGGGGTGGGTCCAAAAACATTCAGTACTTC	CASSKSTGGGSKNIQYF	TRBV21-1	TRBJ2-4	-
TGTGCCAGCAGTTTTGCGGGGTACGAGCAGTACTTC	CASSFAGYEQYF	TRBV27	TRBJ2-7	-
TGTGCTAGTGGTTTGGTAAGGCGGATGGGGCGGTCTACGAACACCGGGGAGCTGTTTTTT	CASGLVRRMGRSTNTGELFF	TRBV12-5	TRBJ2-2	-
TGTGCCAGCAGCCGGGACAGGGGCGACGGGGAGCTGTTTTTT	CASSRDRGDGELFF	TRBV5-4	TRBJ2-2	TRBD1
TGTGCCAGCAGCTCCCGCTCTGGAAACACCATATATTTT	CASSSRSGNTIYF	TRBV7-2	TRBJ1-3	-
TGTGCCAGGGGGGGGTGGCCCCGAGGAAACACCATATATTTT	CARGGWPRGNTIYF	TRBV19	TRBJ1-3	-
TGCAGCGTTGATACAGGGGACGACGAGCAGTACTTC	CSVDTGDDEQYF	TRBV29-1	TRBJ2-7	TRBD1
TGTGCCACTGATCGGGACAGGGGCAATCAGCCCCAGCATTTT	CATDRDRGNQPQHF	TRBV19	TRBJ1-5	TRBD1
TGTGCCAGCACTTGGGGCGATAGCTCCTACGAGCAGTACTTC	CASTWGDSSYEQYF	TRBV2	TRBJ2-7	-
TGCAGCGTTGGGGGCGGGGCAGCGAACACCGGGGAGCTGTTTTTT	CSVGGGAANTGELFF	TRBV29-1	TRBJ2-2	-